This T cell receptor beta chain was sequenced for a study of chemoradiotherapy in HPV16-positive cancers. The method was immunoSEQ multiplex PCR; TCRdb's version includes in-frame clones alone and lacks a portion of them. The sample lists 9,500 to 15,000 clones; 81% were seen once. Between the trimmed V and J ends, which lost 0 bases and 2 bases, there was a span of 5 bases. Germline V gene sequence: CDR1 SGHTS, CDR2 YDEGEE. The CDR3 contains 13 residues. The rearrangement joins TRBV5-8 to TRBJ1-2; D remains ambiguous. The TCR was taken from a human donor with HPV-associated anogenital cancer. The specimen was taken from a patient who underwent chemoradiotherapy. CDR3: CASSLGKNYGYTF. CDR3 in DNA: TGTGCCAGCAGCTTGGGGAAAAACTATGGCTACACCTTC.